The clone carrying this T cell receptor beta chain was detected a few times. The data derive from a study of identical twins. MiXCR, run by TCRdb on the 5' RACE reads, gives a single entry per CDR3 protein. This sample has roughly 720,000 distinct CDR3 sequences, with 15% to 20% found just once. V was pared by 0 bases and J by 1 base, with 3 bases of the junction left unmatched. Per the germline V gene, CDR1 is SGHTA and CDR2 is FQGNSA. CDR3 size: 16 residues. These data were also filed under a second study, of T cells expressing NK-cell markers. Turning to that study: It was sorted CD3+CD56-NKG2C+, CD3+CD56+NKG2C- and CD3+CD56+NKG2C+ T cells that provided the TCR beta repertoires.

The TCR sequence derives from a woman aged 18-30 years in good health. The sample comprised PBMCs. V usage is TRBV7-2 and J usage is TRBJ2-3; 8 bases align to TRBD2. CDR3 residues: CASSLALAGRTDTQYF. CDR3 nucleotides: TGTGCCAGCAGCTTAGCTCTAGCGGGCCGCACAGATACGCAGTATTTT. The variable domain in full, completed from reference TRBV7-2 and TRBJ2-3, reads GAGVSQSPSNKVTEKGKDVELRCDPISGHTALYWYRQSLGQGLEFLIYFQGNSAPDKSGLPSDRFSAERTGGSVSTLTIQRTQQEDSAVYLCASSLALAGRTDTQYFGPGTRLTVL.